This T cell receptor (beta chain) is from a study of T cell repertoires in cytomegalovirus infection. Trimming cost V 6 bases and J 0 bases, with 3 bases left between them. The CDR3 has 12 amino acids. Germline V gene sequence: CDR1 SNHLY, CDR2 FYNNEI. This clonotype was seen a few times. One entry per CDR3 protein, called by TCRdb with MiXCR from the reads. The top ten hold 4.3% of the sample, which has about 320,000 distinct CDR3 sequences, 9% to 9.5% seen once. The sequence was collected from a human donor in good health (CMV status not recorded). Some clones in this sample may be carry-over from other donors' samples. The sample comprised PBMCs. V is TRBV2 and J is TRBJ2-1; D not resolved. CDR3 nucleotides: TGTGCCAGCAGGTACTCCTACAATGAGCAGTTCTTC. Translation: CASRYSYNEQFF.